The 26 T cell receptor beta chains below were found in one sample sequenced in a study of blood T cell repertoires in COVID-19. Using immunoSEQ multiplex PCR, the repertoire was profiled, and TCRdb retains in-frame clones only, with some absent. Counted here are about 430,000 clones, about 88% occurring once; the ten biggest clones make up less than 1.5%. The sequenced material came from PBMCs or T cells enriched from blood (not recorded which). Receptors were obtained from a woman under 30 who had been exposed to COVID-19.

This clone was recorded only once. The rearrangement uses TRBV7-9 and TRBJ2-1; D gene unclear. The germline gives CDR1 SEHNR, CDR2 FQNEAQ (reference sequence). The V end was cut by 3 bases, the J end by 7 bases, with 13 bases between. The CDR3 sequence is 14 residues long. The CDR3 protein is CASSFSLPANEQFF. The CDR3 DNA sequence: TGTGCCAGCAGCTTCTCCCTTCCCGCGAATGAGCAGTTCTTC.

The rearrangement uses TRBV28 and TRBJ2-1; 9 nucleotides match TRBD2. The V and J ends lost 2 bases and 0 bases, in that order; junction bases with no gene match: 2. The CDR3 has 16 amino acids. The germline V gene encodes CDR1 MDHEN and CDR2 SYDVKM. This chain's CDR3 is CASSLGGGASYNEQFF. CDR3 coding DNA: TGTGCCAGCAGTTTAGGCGGGGGGGCCTCCTACAATGAGCAGTTCTTC.

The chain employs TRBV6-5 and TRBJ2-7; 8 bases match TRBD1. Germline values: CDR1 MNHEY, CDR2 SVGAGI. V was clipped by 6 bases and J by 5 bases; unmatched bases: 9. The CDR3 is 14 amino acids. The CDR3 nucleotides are TGTGCCAGCAGCGACAGGGGCCTTGTACACGAGCAGTACTTC. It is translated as CASSDRGLVHEQYF.

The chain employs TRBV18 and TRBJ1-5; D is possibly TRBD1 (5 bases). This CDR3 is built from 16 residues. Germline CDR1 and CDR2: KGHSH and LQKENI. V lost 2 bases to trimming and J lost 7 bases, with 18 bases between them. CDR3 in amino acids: CASSPFRAGLGQPQHF. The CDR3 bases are TGTGCCAGCTCACCATTCCGCGCAGGGTTAGGACAGCCCCAGCATTTT.

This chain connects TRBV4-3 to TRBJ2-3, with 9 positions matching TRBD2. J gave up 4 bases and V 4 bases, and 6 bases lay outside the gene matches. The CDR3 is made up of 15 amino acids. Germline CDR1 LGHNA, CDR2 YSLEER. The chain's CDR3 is CASSLGTSSADTQYF. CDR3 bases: TGCGCCAGCAGCCTCGGGACTAGCAGCGCAGATACGCAGTATTTT.

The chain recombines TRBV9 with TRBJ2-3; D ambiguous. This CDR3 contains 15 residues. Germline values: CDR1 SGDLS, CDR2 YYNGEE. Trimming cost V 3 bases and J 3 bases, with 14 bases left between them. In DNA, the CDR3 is TGTGCCAGCAGCGACCTAGAGCTGATAACAGATACGCAGTATTTT. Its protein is CASSDLELITDTQYF.

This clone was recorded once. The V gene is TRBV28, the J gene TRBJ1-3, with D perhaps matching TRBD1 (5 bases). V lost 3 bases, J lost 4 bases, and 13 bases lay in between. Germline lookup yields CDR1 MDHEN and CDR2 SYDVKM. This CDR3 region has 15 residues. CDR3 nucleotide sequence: TGTGCCAGCAGTTTGTCCTCAGGGCAGGGAAACACCATATATTTT. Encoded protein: CASSLSSGQGNTIYF.

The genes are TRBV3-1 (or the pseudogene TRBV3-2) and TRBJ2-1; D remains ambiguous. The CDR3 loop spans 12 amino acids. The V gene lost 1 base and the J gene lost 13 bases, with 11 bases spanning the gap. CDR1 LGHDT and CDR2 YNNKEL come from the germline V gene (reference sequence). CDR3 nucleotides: TGTGCCAGCAGCCAAGTAGGTACAGCTCAGTTCTTC. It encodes CASSQVGTAQFF.

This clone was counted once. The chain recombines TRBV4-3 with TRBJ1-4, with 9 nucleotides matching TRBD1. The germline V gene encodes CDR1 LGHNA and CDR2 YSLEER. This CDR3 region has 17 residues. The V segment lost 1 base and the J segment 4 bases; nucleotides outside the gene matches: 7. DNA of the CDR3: TGCGCCAGCAGCCAAGTCCCTAGACAGGGGGTTAATGAAAAACTGTTTTTT. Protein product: CASSQVPRQGVNEKLFF.

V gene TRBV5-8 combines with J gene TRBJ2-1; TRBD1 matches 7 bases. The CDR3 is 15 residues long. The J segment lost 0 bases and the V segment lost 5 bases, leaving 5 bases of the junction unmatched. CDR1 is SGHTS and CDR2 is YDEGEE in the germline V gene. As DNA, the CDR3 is TGTGCCAGCAGTCTGACAGGGAACTCCTACAATGAGCAGTTCTTC. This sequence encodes CASSLTGNSYNEQFF.

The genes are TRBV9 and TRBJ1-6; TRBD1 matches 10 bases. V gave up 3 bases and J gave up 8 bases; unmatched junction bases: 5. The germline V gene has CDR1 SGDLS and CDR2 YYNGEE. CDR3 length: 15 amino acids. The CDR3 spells CASSARQGADSPLHF. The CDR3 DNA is TGTGCCAGCAGCGCCCGACAGGGGGCAGATTCACCCCTCCACTTT.

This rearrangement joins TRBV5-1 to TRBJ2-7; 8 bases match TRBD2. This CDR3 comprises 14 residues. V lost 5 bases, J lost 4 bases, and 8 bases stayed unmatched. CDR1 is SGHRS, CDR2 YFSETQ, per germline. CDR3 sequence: CASSPGLAHYEQYF. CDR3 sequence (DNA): TGCGCCAGCAGTCCAGGACTAGCACATTACGAGCAGTACTTC. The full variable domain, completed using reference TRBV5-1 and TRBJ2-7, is KAGVTQTPRYLIKTRGQQVTLSCSPISGHRSVSWYQQTPGQGLQFLFEYFSETQRNKGNFPGRFSGRQFSNSRSEMNVSTLELGDSALYLCASSPGLAHYEQYFGPGTRLTVT.

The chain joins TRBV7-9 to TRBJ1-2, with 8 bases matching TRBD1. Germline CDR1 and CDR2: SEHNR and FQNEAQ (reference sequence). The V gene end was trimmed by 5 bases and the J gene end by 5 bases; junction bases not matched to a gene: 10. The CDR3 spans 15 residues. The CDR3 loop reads CASSPGQGLGYGYTF. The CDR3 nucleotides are TGTGCCAGCAGCCCAGGACAGGGATTGGGGTATGGCTACACCTTC.

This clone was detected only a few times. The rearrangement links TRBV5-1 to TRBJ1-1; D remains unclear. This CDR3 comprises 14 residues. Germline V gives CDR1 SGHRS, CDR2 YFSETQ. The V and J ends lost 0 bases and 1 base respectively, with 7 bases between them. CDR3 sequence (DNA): TGCGCCAGCAGCTTGGCCGACAAGAACACTGAAGCTTTCTTT. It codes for CASSLADKNTEAFF. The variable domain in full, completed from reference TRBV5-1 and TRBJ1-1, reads KAGVTQTPRYLIKTRGQQVTLSCSPISGHRSVSWYQQTPGQGLQFLFEYFSETQRNKGNFPGRFSGRQFSNSRSEMNVSTLELGDSALYLCASSLADKNTEAFFGQGTRLTVV.

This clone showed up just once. The chain's CDR3 is CATSRALAGIGETQYF. The CDR3 DNA reads TGTGCCACCAGCAGAGCACTAGCGGGAATAGGGGAGACCCAGTACTTC. V usage is TRBV15 and J usage is TRBJ2-5, with 10 nucleotides matching TRBD2. Germline loops: CDR1 LNHNV, CDR2 YYDKDF (reference sequence). The CDR3 is made up of 16 amino acids. V gave up 1 base and J gave up 5 bases; unmatched junction bases: 7.

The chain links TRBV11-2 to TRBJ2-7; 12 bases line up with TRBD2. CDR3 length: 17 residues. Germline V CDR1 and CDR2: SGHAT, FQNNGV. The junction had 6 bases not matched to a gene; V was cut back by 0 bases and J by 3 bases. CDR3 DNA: TGTGCCAGCAGCTTAGATCCCGGACTAGCGGGAAGCTACGAGCAGTACTTC. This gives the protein CASSLDPGLAGSYEQYF.

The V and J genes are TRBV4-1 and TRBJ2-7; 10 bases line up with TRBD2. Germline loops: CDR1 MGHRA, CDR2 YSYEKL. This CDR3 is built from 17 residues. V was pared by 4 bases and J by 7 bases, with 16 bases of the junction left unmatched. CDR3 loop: CASSLLMGLAGVGEQYF. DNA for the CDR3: TGCGCCAGCAGCCTTTTGATGGGGCTAGCGGGAGTGGGGGAGCAGTACTTC.

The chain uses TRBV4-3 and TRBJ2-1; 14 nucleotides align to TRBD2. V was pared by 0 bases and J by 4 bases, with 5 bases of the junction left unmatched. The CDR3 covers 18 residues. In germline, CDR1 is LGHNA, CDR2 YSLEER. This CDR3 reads CASSQDSTSGGAYNEQFF. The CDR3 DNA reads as TGCGCCAGCAGCCAAGATTCGACTAGCGGGGGGGCTTACAATGAGCAGTTCTTC.

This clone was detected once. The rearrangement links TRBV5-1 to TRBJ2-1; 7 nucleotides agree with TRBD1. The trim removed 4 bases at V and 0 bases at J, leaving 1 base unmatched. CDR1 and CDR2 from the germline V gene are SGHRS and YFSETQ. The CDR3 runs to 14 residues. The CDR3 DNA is TGCGCCAGCAGCCGGGACAGCTCCTACAATGAGCAGTTCTTC. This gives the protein CASSRDSSYNEQFF.

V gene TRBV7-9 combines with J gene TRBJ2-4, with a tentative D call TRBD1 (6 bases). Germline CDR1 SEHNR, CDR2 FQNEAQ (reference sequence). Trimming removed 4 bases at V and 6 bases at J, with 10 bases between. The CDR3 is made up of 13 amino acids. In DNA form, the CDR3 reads TGTGCCAGCAGCTCCGGACAGATAAACATTCAGTACTTC. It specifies CASSSGQINIQYF.

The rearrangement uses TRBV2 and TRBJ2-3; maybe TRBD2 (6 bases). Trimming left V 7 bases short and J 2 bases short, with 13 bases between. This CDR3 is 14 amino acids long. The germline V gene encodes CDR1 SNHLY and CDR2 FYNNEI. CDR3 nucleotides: TGTGCCAGCAAGGAGGGCGGGTTCACAGATACGCAGTATTTT. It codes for CASKEGGFTDTQYF.

CDR3 nucleotide sequence: TGTGCCAGCAGCTTAGCGCCTAGCGGGGCCAATGAGCAGTTCTTC. Protein product: CASSLAPSGANEQFF. The V and J genes are TRBV11-2 and TRBJ2-1; 9 bases align to TRBD2. Per the germline V gene, CDR1 is SGHAT and CDR2 is FQNNGV. Trimming at V came to 1 base and at J to 6 bases, leaving 4 bases not matched to a gene. CDR3 size: 15 residues.

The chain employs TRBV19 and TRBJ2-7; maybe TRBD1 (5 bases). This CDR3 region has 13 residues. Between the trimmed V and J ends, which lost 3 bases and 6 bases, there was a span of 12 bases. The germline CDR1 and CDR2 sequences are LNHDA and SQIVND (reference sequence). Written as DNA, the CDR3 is TGTGCCAGTAGTATTAGTCGGCAGGGCGAGCAGTACTTC. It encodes CASSISRQGEQYF.

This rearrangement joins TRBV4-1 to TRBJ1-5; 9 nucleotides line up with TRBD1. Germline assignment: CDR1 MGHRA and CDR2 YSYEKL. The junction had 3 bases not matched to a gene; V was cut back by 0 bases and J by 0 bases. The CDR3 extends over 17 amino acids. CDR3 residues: CASSQDRTGVSNQPQHF. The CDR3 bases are TGCGCCAGCAGCCAAGATCGGACAGGGGTTAGCAATCAGCCCCAGCATTTT.

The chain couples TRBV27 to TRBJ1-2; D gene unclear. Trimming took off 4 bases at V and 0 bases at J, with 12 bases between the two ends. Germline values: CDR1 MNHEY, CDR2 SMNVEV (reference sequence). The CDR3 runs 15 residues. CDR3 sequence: CASSSTPRANYGYTF. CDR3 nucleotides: TGTGCCAGCAGTTCCACGCCGAGAGCTAACTATGGCTACACCTTC.

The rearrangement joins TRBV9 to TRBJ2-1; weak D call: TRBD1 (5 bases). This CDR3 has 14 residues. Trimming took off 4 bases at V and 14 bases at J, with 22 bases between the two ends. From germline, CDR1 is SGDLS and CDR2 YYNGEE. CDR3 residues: CASSPPPPTGEKFF. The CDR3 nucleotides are TGTGCCAGCAGCCCACCTCCCCCAACAGGAGAGAAGTTCTTC.